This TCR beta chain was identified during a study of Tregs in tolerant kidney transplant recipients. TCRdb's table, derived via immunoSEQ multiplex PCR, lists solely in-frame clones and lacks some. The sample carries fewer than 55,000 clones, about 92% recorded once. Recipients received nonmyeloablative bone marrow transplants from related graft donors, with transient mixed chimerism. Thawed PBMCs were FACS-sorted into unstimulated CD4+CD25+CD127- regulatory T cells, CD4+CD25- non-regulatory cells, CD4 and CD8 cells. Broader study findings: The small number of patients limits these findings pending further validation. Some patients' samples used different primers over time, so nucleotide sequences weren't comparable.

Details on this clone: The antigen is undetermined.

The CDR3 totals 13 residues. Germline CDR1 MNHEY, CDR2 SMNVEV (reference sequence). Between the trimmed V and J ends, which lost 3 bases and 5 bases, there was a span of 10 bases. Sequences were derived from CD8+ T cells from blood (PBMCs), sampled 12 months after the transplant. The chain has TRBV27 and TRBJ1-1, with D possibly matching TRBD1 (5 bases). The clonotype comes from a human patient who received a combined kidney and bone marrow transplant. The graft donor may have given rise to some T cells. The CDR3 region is CASSFPGGTEAFF. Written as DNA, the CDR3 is TGTGCCAGCAGTTTCCCCGGGGGTACTGAAGCTTTCTTT.